The rows below give T cell receptor beta chains drawn from one sample of a study of radiotherapy plus CTLA-4 blockade in lung cancer. Clones were sequenced by immunoSEQ multiplex PCR, and TCRdb holds only the in-frame ones, with some missing. The data show more than 100,000 clones, about 90% seen once. Material: peripheral blood, obtained from a patient treated with radiotherapy plus ipilimumab. These receptors all stem from a human donor with non-small cell lung cancer that progressed on radiotherapy plus ipilimumab. CDR3s include the opening cysteine and the closing phenylalanine or tryptophan. D genes are given only for firm matches. A clone size is listed for some rows: how often the clone was seen (once, few, many), or a class if it is expanded.

D gene	V gene	clone size	J gene	CDR3 length	CDR3 protein	CDR3 DNA
.	TRBV25-1	.	TRBJ1-2	15	CASSEGVGNNYGYTF	TGTGCCAGCAGTGAAGGGGTTGGCAATAACTATGGCTACACCTTC
TRBD1	TRBV6-5	.	TRBJ1-4	15	CASSISDRGLEKLFF	TGTGCCAGCAGTATATCAGACAGGGGACTAGAAAAACTGTTTTTT
.	TRBV5-1	.	TRBJ2-1	16	CASSSDSGASYNEQFF	TGCGCCAGCAGCTCTGACTCAGGGGCCTCCTACAATGAGCAGTTCTTC
TRBD2	TRBV10-3	.	TRBJ2-3	18	CAISELLAGASGTDTQYF	TGTGCCATCAGTGAGTTACTAGCGGGAGCGTCGGGCACAGATACGCAGTATTTT
TRBD1	TRBV7-2	.	TRBJ1-1	16	CASSLVGTGWSTEAFF	TGTGCCAGCAGCTTAGTAGGGACAGGCTGGAGCACTGAAGCTTTCTTT
.	TRBV25-1	.	TRBJ2-7	14	CASSRGGISYEQYF	TGTGCCAGCTCACGTGGCGGGATTTCCTACGAGCAGTACTTC
.	TRBV7-9	.	TRBJ2-1	12	CASSPGGDEQFF	TGTGCCAGCAGCCCCGGGGGCGATGAGCAGTTCTTC
.	TRBV5-6	.	TRBJ2-3	18	CASSLAVRDHRSTDTQYF	TGTGCCAGCAGCTTGGCCGTCCGGGACCACCGGAGCACAGATACGCAGTATTTT
.	TRBV28	.	TRBJ1-2	14	CASTAGAANYGYTF	TGTGCCAGCACCGCGGGCGCCGCTAACTATGGCTACACCTTC
TRBD1	TRBV9	.	TRBJ1-3	13	CASSQGQRNTIYF	TGTGCCAGCAGCCAGGGACAGAGAAACACCATATATTTT
TRBD1	TRBV5-1	.	TRBJ2-2	16	CASSTRGQGPIGELFF	TGCGCCAGCAGCACACGCGGACAGGGCCCGATCGGGGAGCTGTTTTTT
.	TRBV27	.	TRBJ1-5	15	CASSLAGGINQPQHF	TGTGCCAGCAGTTTAGCCGGGGGGATAAATCAGCCCCAGCATTTT
.	TRBV19	.	TRBJ2-7	14	CASSIRGSSYEQYF	TGTGCCAGTAGTATACGGGGGAGCTCCTACGAGCAGTACTTC
.	TRBV4-1	.	TRBJ2-1	17	CASSQDQRVLLVNEQFF	TGCGCCAGCAGCCAAGATCAACGGGTTCTTCTTGTAAATGAGCAGTTCTTC
TRBD1	TRBV29-1	.	TRBJ1-1	12	CSFRQGLTEAFF	TGCAGCTTCCGACAGGGCTTGACTGAAGCTTTCTTT
.	TRBV19	.	TRBJ1-5	13	CASSIDSIQPQHF	TGTGCCAGTAGTATAGATTCTATACAGCCCCAGCATTTT
TRBD1	TRBV5-6	.	TRBJ1-2	14	CASSFRGEDYGYTF	TGTGCCAGCAGCTTCAGGGGGGAAGACTATGGCTACACCTTC
TRBD2	TRBV18	.	TRBJ2-1	16	CASSPGMTSGRDEQFF	TGTGCCAGCTCCCCCGGGATGACTAGCGGGAGGGATGAGCAGTTCTTC
.	TRBV18	.	TRBJ1-2	15	CASSPPYSLSYGYTF	TGTGCCAGCTCACCACCGTACAGTCTCTCCTATGGCTACACCTTC
TRBD2	TRBV10-3	.	TRBJ2-2	16	CAISVVLAARTGELFF	TGTGCCATCAGTGTCGTACTAGCGGCGCGTACCGGGGAGCTGTTTTTT
TRBD1	TRBV25-1	.	TRBJ2-5	16	CASSEYWTGDGETQYF	TGTGCCAGCAGTGAATATTGGACAGGGGATGGGGAGACCCAGTACTTC
.	TRBV13	.	TRBJ2-7	14	CASSLKGQSYEQYF	TGTGCCAGCAGCTTAAAAGGCCAGTCCTACGAGCAGTACTTC
TRBD2	TRBV6-5	.	TRBJ2-2	15	CASSLLAGVAGELFF	TGTGCCAGCAGTCTACTAGCGGGAGTAGCCGGGGAGCTGTTTTTT
.	TRBV2	.	TRBJ2-3	15	CASSETGTVTDTQYF	TGTGCCAGCAGCGAAACCGGGACGGTTACAGATACGCAGTATTTT
TRBD1	TRBV30	.	TRBJ2-7	14	CAWSSGQGPYEQYF	TGTGCCTGGAGTTCGGGACAGGGACCCTACGAGCAGTACTTC
TRBD2	TRBV30	once	TRBJ2-7	14	CAWSGLAGASEQYF	TGTGCCTGGAGTGGACTAGCGGGGGCATCCGAGCAGTACTTC
.	TRBV4-1	.	TRBJ1-2	15	CASSQDPLPMWGYTF	TGCGCCAGCAGCCAAGATCCCTTGCCTATGTGGGGGTACACCTTC
TRBD1	TRBV7-9	.	TRBJ2-5	13	CASSQGQGETQYF	TGTGCCAGCAGCCAGGGACAGGGGGAGACCCAGTACTTC
TRBD2	TRBV4-2	.	TRBJ2-1	16	CASSQEGGTILNEQFF	TGTGCCAGCAGCCAAGAGGGGGGGACTATTCTCAATGAGCAGTTCTTC
TRBD2	TRBV6-6	medium-sized	TRBJ2-5	15	CASSAIAGGPETQYF	TGTGCCAGCAGTGCTATAGCGGGAGGGCCAGAGACCCAGTACTTC
TRBD2	TRBV5-1	.	TRBJ2-3	16	CASSLGSGSSTDTQYF	TGCGCCAGCAGCTTGGGTAGCGGGTCTAGCACAGATACGCAGTATTTT
TRBD1	TRBV13	few	TRBJ1-3	15	CASSLTGGSGNTIYF	TGTGCCAGCAGCCTGACAGGGGGCTCTGGAAACACCATATATTTT
.	TRBV5-1	.	TRBJ2-1	15	CASSLGTIALNEQFF	TGCGCCAGCAGCTTGGGCACCATAGCCTTGAATGAGCAGTTCTTC
.	TRBV30	.	TRBJ1-5	12	CAWSGGGQPQHF	TGTGCCTGGAGTGGGGGGGGGCAGCCCCAGCATTTT
TRBD1	TRBV28	.	TRBJ1-5	22	CASRPDKLPGQGALVGNQPQHF	TGTGCCAGCAGGCCCGACAAACTACCGGGACAGGGGGCTTTAGTGGGCAATCAGCCCCAGCATTTT
.	TRBV12-1	.	TRBJ2-1	15	CASSPWTPPRNEQFF	TGTGCCAGCAGCCCATGGACTCCTCCCCGGAATGAGCAGTTCTTC
.	TRBV6-5	.	TRBJ1-2	13	CASSYDVLQGYTF	TGTGCCAGCAGTTACGACGTCCTCCAGGGCTACACCTTC
.	TRBV30	.	TRBJ2-2	12	CAWSLDTGELFF	TGTGCCTGGAGTCTAGACACCGGGGAGCTGTTTTTT
TRBD2	TRBV14	.	TRBJ2-1	14	CASSHLAGVNEQFF	TGTGCCAGCAGCCACCTAGCGGGGGTAAATGAGCAGTTCTTC
.	TRBV19	.	TRBJ2-7	15	CASSKERVEMWEQYF	TGTGCCAGTAGTAAAGAGCGGGTCGAGATGTGGGAGCAGTACTTC
.	TRBV7-3	.	TRBJ1-1	13	CASSSQGNTEAFF	TGTGCCAGCAGCTCGCAGGGGAACACTGAAGCTTTCTTT